This T cell receptor (beta chain) was recorded in a study of cytomegalovirus exposure and HLA in healthy donors. The study's findings and limits: The presence/absence work took it that sequencing depth was about the same across donors. Later analysis showed TCR association rates varying by HLA locus, highest for DRB1 and lowest for HLA-C. Cytomegalovirus association was listed for 164 TCR beta chains.

The PCR ran on 60 Vbeta and 13 Jbeta primers. Assay: immunoSEQ multiplex PCR; the TCRdb copy retains only in-frame clones and omits some. The sample lists about 140,000 clones; just under 85% were seen once. Notes on this clone: The antigen is undetermined.

CDR1 and CDR2 from the germline V gene are SGHRS and YFSETQ. This CDR3 spans 14 amino acids. V gave up 0 bases and J gave up 5 bases, with 9 bases separating them. The rearrangement uses TRBV5-1 and TRBJ1-5, with D perhaps TRBD1 (5 bases). The TCR comes from a man aged 25-45 years in good health and CMV-seropositive. The sample taken for sequencing was PBMCs. The CDR3 nucleotides read TGCGCCAGCAGCTTGGCGGGGGGGGATCAGCCCCAGCATTTT. It codes for CASSLAGGDQPQHF.